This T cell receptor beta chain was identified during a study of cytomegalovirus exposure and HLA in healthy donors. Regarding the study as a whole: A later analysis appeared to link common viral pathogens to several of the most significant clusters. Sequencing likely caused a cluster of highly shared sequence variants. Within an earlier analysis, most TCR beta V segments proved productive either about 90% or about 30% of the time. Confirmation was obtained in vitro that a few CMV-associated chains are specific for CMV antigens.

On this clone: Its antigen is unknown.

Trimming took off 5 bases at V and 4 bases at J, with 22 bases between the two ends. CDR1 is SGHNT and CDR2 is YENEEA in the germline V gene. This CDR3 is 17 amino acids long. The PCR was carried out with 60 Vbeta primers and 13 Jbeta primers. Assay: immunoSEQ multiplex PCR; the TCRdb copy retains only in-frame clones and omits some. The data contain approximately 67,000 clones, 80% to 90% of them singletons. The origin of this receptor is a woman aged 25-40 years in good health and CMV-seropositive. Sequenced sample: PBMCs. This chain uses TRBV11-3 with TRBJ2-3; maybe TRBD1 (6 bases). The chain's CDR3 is CASSLTEGGMGSDTQYF. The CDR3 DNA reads TGTGCCAGCAGCCTGACCGAAGGGGGAATGGGGTCAGATACGCAGTATTTT.